This passage covers 16 T cell receptor beta chains from one sample sequenced in a study of T-cell memory formation after mild COVID-19. MiXCR, applied by TCRdb to the 5' RACE reads, yields one record per CDR3 protein. The data hold under 300,000 distinct CDR3 sequences, with 8.2% observed a single time. What was sequenced was PBMCs or a T cell subset sorted from them (not recorded which). Receptors originate from a man younger than 35 who had mild COVID-19 (a few samples of this study predate the infection). Cell type and time point are not known.

This clonotype showed up just a few times. The chain recombines TRBV12-3 or TRBV12-4 with TRBJ1-1; the D gene is possibly TRBD1 (5 bases). Trimming removed 8 bases at V and 0 bases at J, with 13 bases between. The CDR3 totals 14 residues. The CDR3 nucleotides are TGTGCCAGCTGGGCCGGGACGGTGAACACTGAAGCTTTCTTT. It translates to CASWAGTVNTEAFF.

V and J are TRBV4-1 and TRBJ2-3, with a tentative D call TRBD2 (6 bases). From germline, CDR1 is MGHRA and CDR2 YSYEKL. CDR3 length: 15 amino acids. The V end was cut by 1 base, the J end by 2 bases, with 10 bases between. CDR3 in DNA: TGCGCCAGCAGCCAAGTGGCGGGATTCACAGATACGCAGTATTTT. Translating gives CASSQVAGFTDTQYF.

The chain carries TRBV7-8 and TRBJ2-3; 8 bases map to TRBD2. This CDR3 has 17 residues. V was clipped by 0 bases and J by 5 bases; unmatched bases: 10. Germline V gives CDR1 SGHVS, CDR2 FQNEAQ. CDR3 amino acids: CASSLAAGGAGEDTQYF. CDR3 DNA sequence: TGTGCCAGCAGCTTAGCTGCCGGGGGGGCTGGGGAAGATACGCAGTATTTT.

This clonotype was seen only a few times. This chain uses TRBV4-3 with TRBJ2-5; a possible D gene is TRBD1 (5 bases). The CDR3 consists of 15 residues. Germline lookup yields CDR1 LGHNA and CDR2 YSLEER. Between the trimmed V and J ends, which lost 2 bases and 2 bases, there was a span of 12 bases. CDR3 residues: CASSQLQGTQETQYF. The CDR3 region has the DNA TGCGCCAGCAGCCAACTCCAGGGTACTCAAGAGACCCAGTACTTC.

DNA of the CDR3: TGTGCCAGCAGTTTTGTTCAAAACACTGAAGCTTTCTTT. It translates to CASSFVQNTEAFF. This chain links TRBV12-3 or TRBV12-4 with TRBJ1-1, with no clear D. The CDR3 runs 13 residues. Trimming cost V 3 bases and J 2 bases, with 7 bases left between them.

This clonotype came up a few times. The chain uses TRBV6-5 and TRBJ1-1; no clear D. The germline V gene encodes CDR1 MNHEY and CDR2 SVGAGI. This CDR3 is built from 14 residues. V was shortened by 2 bases and J by 1 base, with 8 bases between the two germline ends. CDR3 in amino acids: CASSYRKGNTEAFF. DNA of the CDR3: TGTGCCAGCAGTTACCGGAAGGGGAACACTGAAGCTTTCTTT.

This clonotype was recorded a few times. The chain has TRBV29-1 and TRBJ1-1; D not resolved. V gave up 4 bases and J gave up 1 base, with 4 bases separating them. The CDR3 has 11 amino acids. Germline V gene sequence: CDR1 SQVTM, CDR2 ANQGSEA. Here the CDR3 reads CSVVGNTEAFF. Here the CDR3 DNA reads TGCAGCGTTGTGGGGAACACTGAAGCTTTCTTT.

The chain is built from TRBV7-3 and TRBJ2-1; D may be TRBD2 (6 bases). The V and J ends lost 5 bases and 0 bases respectively, with 11 bases between them. This CDR3 spans 15 amino acids. Germline lookup yields CDR1 SGHTA and CDR2 FQGTGA. CDR3 coding DNA: TGTGCCAGCAGCATCGGGAGCAGCTCCTACAATGAGCAGTTCTTC. Amino acids: CASSIGSSSYNEQFF.

The rearrangement uses TRBV5-1 and TRBJ1-1, with D possibly TRBD1 on 6 matching bases. V lost 4 bases to trimming and J lost 8 bases, with 18 bases between them. The germline V gene encodes CDR1 SGHRS and CDR2 YFSETQ. The CDR3 is made up of 14 amino acids. CDR3 sequence: CASSTEGQFLEAFF. In DNA, the CDR3 is TGCGCCAGCAGCACCGAAGGACAGTTCTTGGAAGCTTTCTTT.

This clonotype occurred many times. The chain recombines TRBV5-1 with TRBJ1-1, with 9 bases fitting TRBD1. CDR3 length: 15 amino acids. From germline, CDR1 is SGHRS and CDR2 YFSETQ. After removal of 4 bases from V and 4 bases from J, the junction contained 8 bases not matched to a gene. The CDR3 DNA reads TGCGCCAGCAGCCATGAGGAGGGACAGGGCACTGAAGCTTTCTTT. Protein product: CASSHEEGQGTEAFF. Looking up the rest from reference TRBV5-1 and TRBJ1-1 gives the full variable domain: KAGVTQTPRYLIKTRGQQVTLSCSPISGHRSVSWYQQTPGQGLQFLFEYFSETQRNKGNFPGRFSGRQFSNSRSEMNVSTLELGDSALYLCASSHEEGQGTEAFFGQGTRLTVV.

This clonotype was counted between two and nine times. The chain recombines TRBV12-3 or TRBV12-4 with TRBJ2-4, with a tentative D call TRBD2 (7 bases). Trimming took 6 bases from V and 4 from J, leaving 19 bases between them. The CDR3 has 16 residues. CDR3 bases: TGTGCCAGCAGCCAACGTTTCGGGGGGCCGAAAAACATTCAGTACTTC. It codes for CASSQRFGGPKNIQYF.

This clonotype was observed a handful of times. The chain carries TRBV6-5 and TRBJ2-7; either TRBD1 or TRBD2 may supply D (5 bases each). V dropped 6 bases and J dropped 2 bases, with 11 bases sitting between them. The CDR3 covers 13 residues. Germline V gene sequence: CDR1 MNHEY, CDR2 SVGAGI. DNA for the CDR3: TGTGCCAGCAGCAGGGACCCGCCCTACGAGCAGTACTTC. It specifies CASSRDPPYEQYF.

This clonotype was found a few times. This rearrangement joins TRBV7-9 to TRBJ2-7; TRBD2 aligns across 8 bases. The CDR3 contains 14 residues. Germline CDR1 SEHNR, CDR2 FQNEAQ (reference sequence). Trimming cost V 5 bases and J 4 bases; bases outside gene matches: 7. As DNA, the CDR3 is TGTGCCAGCAGCCTTGACGGGGGGGGATACGAGCAGTACGTC. It encodes CASSLDGGGYEQYV.

This clonotype occurred a few times. The chain carries TRBV20-1 and TRBJ2-1; D is possibly TRBD2 (7 bases). V lost 2 bases, J lost 6 bases, and 11 bases lay in between. The CDR3 length is 13 residues. The germline V gene encodes CDR1 DFQATT and CDR2 SNEGSKA (reference sequence). The CDR3 region has the DNA TGCAGTGCTAGAACGGGGGGCCCCAATGAGCAGTTCTTC. Amino acids: CSARTGGPNEQFF.

The rearrangement links TRBV4-3 to TRBJ2-1, with 8 bases identical to TRBD1. The junction had 10 bases not matched to a gene; V was cut back by 0 bases and J by 9 bases. The CDR3 has 16 residues. Germline V gene data show CDR1 as LGHNA and CDR2 as YSLEER. CDR3 in amino acids: CASSQDLGTGAGEQFF. CDR3 coding DNA: TGCGCCAGCAGCCAAGATCTAGGGACAGGCGCTGGTGAGCAGTTCTTC.

This clonotype was picked up a small number of times. The chain carries TRBV5-1 and TRBJ1-1, with 8 bases aligning to TRBD1. After removal of 4 bases from V and 1 base from J, the junction contained 18 bases not matched to a gene. CDR3 length equals 19 residues. CDR1 and CDR2 (germline): SGHRS, YFSETQ. The CDR3 region has the DNA TGCGCCAGCAGCGGGGGGTCAGGGGGCCGTTTTTTTAGGAACACTGAAGCTTTCTTT. Encoded protein: CASSGGSGGRFFRNTEAFF.